The source of this T cell receptor (beta chain) is a study of blood T cell repertoires in COVID-19. V was trimmed by 0 bases and J by 5 bases, leaving 8 bases between them. CDR1 SGDLS and CDR2 YYNGEE come from the germline V gene. This CDR3 has 13 amino acids. TCRdb keeps only in-frame clones here, not all; method: immunoSEQ multiplex PCR. The table lists 270,000 or so clones, about 89% of them singletons. The sample comprised PBMCs or T cells enriched from blood (not recorded which). The receptor was derived from a woman under 30 who had recovered from COVID-19. The chain employs TRBV9 and TRBJ1-2; D unclear. The DNA for the CDR3 is TGTGCCAGCAGCGTAGGCGGAGGGTATGGCTACACCTTC. It codes for CASSVGGGYGYTF.